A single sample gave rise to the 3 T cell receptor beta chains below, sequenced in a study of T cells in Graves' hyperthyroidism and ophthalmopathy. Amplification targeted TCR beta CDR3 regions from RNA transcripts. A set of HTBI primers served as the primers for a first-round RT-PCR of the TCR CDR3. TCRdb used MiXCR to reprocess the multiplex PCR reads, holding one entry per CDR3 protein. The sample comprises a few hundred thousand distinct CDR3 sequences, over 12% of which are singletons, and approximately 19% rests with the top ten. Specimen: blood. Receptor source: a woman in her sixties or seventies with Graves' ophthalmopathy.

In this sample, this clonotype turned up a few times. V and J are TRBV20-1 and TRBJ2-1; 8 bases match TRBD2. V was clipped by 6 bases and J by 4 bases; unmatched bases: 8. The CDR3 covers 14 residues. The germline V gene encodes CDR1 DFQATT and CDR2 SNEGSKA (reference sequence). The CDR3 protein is CSADQGLVYNEQFF. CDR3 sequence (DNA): TGCAGTGCCGACCAGGGACTAGTATACAATGAGCAGTTCTTC.

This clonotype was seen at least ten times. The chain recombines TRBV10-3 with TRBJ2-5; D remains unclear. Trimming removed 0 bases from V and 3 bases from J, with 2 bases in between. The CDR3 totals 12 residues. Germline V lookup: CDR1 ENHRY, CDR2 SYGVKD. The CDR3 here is CAISESEETQYF. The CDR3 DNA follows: TGTGCCATCAGTGAGTCCGAAGAGACCCAGTACTTC.

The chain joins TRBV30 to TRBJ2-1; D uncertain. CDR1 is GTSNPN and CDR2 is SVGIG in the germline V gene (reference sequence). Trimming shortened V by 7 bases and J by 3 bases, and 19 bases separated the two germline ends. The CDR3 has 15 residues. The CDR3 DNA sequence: TGTGCCTTCCATTCCCGTGGGCCGCTCTACAATGAGCAGTTCTTC. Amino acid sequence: CAFHSRGPLYNEQFF.